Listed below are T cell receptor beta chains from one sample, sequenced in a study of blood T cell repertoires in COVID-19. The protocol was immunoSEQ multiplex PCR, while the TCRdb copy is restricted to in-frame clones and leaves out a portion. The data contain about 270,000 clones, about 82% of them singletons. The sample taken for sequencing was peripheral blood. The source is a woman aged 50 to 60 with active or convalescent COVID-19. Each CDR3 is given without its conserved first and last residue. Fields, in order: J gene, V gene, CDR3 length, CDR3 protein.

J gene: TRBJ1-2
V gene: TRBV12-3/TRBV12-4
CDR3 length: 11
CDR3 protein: ASRRLGGEGYT

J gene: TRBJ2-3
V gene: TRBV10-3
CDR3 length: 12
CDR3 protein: AISWAGLTDTQY

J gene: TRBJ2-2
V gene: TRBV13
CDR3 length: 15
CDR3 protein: ASSLGPGLAGTGELF

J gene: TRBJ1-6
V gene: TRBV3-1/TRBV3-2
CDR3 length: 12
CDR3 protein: ASSQAGDNSPLH

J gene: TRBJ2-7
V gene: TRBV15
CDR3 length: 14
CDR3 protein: ATSRLDRGSSYEQY

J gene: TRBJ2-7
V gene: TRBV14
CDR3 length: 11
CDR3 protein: ASSQYSSSGQY

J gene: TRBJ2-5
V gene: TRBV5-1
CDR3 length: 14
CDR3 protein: ASSSSSGVFQETQY

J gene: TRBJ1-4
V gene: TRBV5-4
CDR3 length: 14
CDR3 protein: ASSFGGGITNEKLF

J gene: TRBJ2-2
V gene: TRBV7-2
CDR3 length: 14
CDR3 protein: ASSLKVRVLAGELF

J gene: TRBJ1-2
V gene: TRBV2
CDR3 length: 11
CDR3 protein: ASREQGAGGYT

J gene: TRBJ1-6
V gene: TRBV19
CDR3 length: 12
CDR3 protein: ASTTQGLGSPLH

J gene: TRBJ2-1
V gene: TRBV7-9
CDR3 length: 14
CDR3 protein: ASSSVRLGLYNEQF

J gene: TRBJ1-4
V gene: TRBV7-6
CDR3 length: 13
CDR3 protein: ASSLGTGGGEKLF

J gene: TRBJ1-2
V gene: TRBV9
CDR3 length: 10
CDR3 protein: ASSVGRWGYT

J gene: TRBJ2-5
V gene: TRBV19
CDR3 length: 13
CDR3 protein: ASSKGASGSKTQY

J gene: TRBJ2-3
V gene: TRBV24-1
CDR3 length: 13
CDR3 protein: ATSDSRSTPGTQY

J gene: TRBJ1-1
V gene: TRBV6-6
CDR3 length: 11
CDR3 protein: ASIGGSRAEAF

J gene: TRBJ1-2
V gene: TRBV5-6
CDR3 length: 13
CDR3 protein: ASSRGPLLNYGYT

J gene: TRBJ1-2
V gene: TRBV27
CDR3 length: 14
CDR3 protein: ASSLSPGTGYLGYT

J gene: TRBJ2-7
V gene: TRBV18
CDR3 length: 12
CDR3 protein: ASRGEGGVFEQY